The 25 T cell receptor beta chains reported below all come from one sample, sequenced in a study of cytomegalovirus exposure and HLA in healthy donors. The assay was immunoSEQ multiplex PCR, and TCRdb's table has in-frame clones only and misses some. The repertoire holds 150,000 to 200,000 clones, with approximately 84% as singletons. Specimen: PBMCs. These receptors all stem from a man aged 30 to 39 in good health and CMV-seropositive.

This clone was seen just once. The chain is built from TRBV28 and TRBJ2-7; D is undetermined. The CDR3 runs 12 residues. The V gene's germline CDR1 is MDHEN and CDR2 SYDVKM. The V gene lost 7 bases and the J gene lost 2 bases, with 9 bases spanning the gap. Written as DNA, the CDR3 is TGTGCCAGCAACACCCCCCCCTACGAGCAGTACTTC. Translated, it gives CASNTPPYEQYF.

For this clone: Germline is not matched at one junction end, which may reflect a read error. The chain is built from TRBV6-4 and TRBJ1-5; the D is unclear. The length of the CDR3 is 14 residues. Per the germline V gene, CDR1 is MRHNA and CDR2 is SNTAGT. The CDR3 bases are TGTGCCAGCAGTGAAGCCTTTAGCTATCAGCCCCAGCATTTT. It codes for CASSEAFSYQPQHF.

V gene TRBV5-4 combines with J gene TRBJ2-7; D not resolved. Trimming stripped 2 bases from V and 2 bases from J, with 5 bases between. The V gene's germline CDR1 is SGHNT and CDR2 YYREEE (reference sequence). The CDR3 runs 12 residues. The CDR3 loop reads CASSFGAYEQYF. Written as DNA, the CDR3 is TGTGCCAGCAGCTTTGGAGCCTACGAGCAGTACTTC.

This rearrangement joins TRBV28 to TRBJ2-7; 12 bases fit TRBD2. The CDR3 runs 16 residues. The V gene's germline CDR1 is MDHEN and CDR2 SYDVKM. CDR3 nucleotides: TGTGAGGCAAGCCCTAGCGGGAGGGCGGGCTCCTACGAGCAGTACTTC. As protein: CEASPSGRAGSYEQYF.

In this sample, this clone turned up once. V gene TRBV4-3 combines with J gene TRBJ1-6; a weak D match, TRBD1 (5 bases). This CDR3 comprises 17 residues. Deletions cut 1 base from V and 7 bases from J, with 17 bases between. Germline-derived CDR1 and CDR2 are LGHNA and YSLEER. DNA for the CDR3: TGCGCCAGCAGCCAAGCCCGGGGGGGGACGGGCAATTCACCCCTCCACTTT. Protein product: CASSQARGGTGNSPLHF.

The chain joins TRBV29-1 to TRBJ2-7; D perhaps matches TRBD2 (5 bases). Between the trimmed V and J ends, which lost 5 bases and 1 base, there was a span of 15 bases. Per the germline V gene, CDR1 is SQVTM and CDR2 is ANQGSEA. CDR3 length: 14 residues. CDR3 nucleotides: TGCAGCGTTCCTGCGGGCGTAGGATCCTACGAGCAGTACTTC. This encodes CSVPAGVGSYEQYF.

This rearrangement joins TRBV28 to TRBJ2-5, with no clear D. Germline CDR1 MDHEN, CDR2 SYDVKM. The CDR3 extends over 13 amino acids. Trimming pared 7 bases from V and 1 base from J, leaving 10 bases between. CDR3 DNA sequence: TGTGCCAGCATCCCTAGTACCCAAGAGACCCAGTACTTC. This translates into CASIPSTQETQYF.

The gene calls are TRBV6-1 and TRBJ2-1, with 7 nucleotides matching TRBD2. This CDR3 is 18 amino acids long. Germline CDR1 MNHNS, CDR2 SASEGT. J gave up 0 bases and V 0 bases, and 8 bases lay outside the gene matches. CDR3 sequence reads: CASSEAQSGTTSYNEQFF. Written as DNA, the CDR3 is TGTGCCAGCAGTGAAGCTCAGTCCGGGACTACCTCCTACAATGAGCAGTTCTTC.

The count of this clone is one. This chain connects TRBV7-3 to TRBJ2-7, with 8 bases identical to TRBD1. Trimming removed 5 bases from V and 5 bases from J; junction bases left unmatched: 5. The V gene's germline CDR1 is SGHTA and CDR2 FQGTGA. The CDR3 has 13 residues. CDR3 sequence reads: CASSLRGRDEQYF. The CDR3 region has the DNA TGTGCCAGCAGCCTCAGGGGGCGTGACGAGCAGTACTTC.

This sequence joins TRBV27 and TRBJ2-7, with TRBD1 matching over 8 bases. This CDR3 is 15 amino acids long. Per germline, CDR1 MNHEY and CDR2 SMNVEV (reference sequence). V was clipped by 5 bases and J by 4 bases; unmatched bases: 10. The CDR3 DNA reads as TGTGCCAGCAGTCCTACGGGACAGGCAATTTACGAGCAGTACTTC. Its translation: CASSPTGQAIYEQYF.

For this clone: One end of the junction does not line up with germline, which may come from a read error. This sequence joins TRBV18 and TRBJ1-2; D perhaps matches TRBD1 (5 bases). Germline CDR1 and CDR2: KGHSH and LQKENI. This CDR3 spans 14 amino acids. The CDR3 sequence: CATSFDRANYGYTF. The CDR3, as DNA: TGTGCCACCTCATTCGACAGAGCTAACTATGGCTACACCTTC.

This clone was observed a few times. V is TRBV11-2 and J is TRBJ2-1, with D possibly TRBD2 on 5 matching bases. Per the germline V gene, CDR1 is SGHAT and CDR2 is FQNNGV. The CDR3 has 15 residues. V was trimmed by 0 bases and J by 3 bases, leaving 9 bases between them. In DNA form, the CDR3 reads TGTGCCAGCAGCTTAGAGAGCGGAGTCTACAATGAGCAGTTCTTC. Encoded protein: CASSLESGVYNEQFF.

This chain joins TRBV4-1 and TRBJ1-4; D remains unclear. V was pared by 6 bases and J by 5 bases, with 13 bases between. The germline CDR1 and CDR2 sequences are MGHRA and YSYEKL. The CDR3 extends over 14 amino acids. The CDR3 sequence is CASSSGWENEKLFF. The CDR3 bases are TGCGCCAGCAGTTCGGGGTGGGAGAATGAAAAACTGTTTTTT.

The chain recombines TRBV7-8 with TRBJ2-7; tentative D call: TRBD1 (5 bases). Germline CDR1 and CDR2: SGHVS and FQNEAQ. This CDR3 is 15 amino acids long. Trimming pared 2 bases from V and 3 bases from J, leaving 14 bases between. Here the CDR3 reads CASSLRLQASYEQYF. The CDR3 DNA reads TGTGCCAGCAGCTTACGGTTACAGGCGAGCTACGAGCAGTACTTC.

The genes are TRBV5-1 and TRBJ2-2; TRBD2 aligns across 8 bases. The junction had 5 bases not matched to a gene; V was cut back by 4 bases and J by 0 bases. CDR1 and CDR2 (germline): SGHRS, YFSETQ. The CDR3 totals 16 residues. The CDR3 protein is CASSPLLAANTGELFF. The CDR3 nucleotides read TGCGCCAGCAGCCCCTTACTAGCGGCGAACACCGGGGAGCTGTTTTTT.

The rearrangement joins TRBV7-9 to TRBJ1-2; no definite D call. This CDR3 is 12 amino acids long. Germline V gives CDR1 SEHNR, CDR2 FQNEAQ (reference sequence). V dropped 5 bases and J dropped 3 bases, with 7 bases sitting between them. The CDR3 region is CASSDGDYGYTF. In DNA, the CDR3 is TGTGCCAGCAGCGACGGAGACTATGGCTACACCTTC.

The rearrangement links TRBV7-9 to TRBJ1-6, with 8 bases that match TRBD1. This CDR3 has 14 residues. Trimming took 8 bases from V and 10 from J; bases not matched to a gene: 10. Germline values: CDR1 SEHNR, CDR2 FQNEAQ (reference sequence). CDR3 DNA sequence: TGTGCCAGCTCCCTCGGACAGGGAGTATCACCCCTCCACTTT. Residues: CASSLGQGVSPLHF.

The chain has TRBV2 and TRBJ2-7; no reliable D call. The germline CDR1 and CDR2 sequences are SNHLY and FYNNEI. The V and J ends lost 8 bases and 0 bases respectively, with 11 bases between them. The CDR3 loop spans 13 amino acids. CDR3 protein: CASQKTSSYEQYF. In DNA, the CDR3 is TGTGCCAGCCAAAAGACAAGCTCCTACGAGCAGTACTTC. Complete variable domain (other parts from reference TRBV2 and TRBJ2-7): EPEVTQTPSHQVTQMGQEVILRCVPISNHLYFYWYRQILGQKVEFLVSFYNNEISEKSEIFDDQFSVERPDGSNFTLKIRSTKLEDSAMYFCASQKTSSYEQYFGPGTRLTVT.

CDR3 loop: CASSLNRGSYGYTF. The CDR3 DNA reads as TGTGCCAGCAGTTTAAACAGGGGGTCCTATGGCTACACCTTC. This chain connects TRBV28 to TRBJ1-2; 8 bases line up with TRBD1. The CDR3 contains 14 residues. Germline lookup yields CDR1 MDHEN and CDR2 SYDVKM. V was pared by 2 bases and J by 4 bases, with 3 bases of the junction left unmatched.

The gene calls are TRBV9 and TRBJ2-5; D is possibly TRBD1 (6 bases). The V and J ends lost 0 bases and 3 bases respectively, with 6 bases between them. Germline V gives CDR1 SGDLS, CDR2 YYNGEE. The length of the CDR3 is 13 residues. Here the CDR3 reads CASSVGTEETQYF. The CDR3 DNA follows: TGTGCCAGCAGCGTAGGGACAGAAGAGACCCAGTACTTC. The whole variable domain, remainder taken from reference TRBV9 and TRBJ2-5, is DSGVTQTPKHLITATGQRVTLRCSPRSGDLSVYWYQQSLDQGLQFLIQYYNGEERAKGNILERFSAQQFPDLHSELNLSSLELGDSALYFCASSVGTEETQYFGPGTRLLVL.

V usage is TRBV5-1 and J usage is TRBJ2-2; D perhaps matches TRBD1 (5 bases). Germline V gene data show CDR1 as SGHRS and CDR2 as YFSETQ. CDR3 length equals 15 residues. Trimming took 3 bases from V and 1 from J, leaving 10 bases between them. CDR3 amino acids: CASSSGQMNTGELFF. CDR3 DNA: TGCGCCAGCAGCTCCGGACAAATGAACACCGGGGAGCTGTTTTTT. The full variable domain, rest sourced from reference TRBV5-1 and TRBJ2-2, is KAGVTQTPRYLIKTRGQQVTLSCSPISGHRSVSWYQQTPGQGLQFLFEYFSETQRNKGNFPGRFSGRQFSNSRSEMNVSTLELGDSALYLCASSSGQMNTGELFFGEGSRLTVL.

CDR3 amino acids: CASSSLGGGIDEQYF. CDR3 nucleotides: TGTGCCAGCAGCTCCTTGGGGGGTGGGATCGACGAGCAGTACTTC. This rearrangement joins TRBV5-6 to TRBJ2-7; possibly TRBD2 for D (6 bases). Trimming left V 3 bases short and J 5 bases short, with 18 bases between. The CDR3 is 15 residues long. In germline, CDR1 is SGHDT, CDR2 YYEEEE.

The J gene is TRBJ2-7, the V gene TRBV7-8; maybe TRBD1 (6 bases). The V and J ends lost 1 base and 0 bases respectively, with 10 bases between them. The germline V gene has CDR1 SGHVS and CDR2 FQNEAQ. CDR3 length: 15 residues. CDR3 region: CASSLVRGSSYEQYF. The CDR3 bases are TGTGCCAGCAGCTTAGTGAGGGGGAGCTCCTACGAGCAGTACTTC.

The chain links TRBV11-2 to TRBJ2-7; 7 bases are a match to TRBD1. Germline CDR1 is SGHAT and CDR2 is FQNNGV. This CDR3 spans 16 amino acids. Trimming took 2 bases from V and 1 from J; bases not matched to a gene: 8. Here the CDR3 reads CASSLSSTGWSYEQYF. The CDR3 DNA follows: TGTGCCAGCAGCTTATCCTCGACAGGGTGGTCCTACGAGCAGTACTTC.

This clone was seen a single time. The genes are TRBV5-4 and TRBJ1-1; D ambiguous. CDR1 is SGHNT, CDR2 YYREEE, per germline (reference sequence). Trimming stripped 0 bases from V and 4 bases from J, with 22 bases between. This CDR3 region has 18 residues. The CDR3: CASSLDPRSAVLGTEAFF. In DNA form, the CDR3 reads TGTGCCAGCAGCTTGGATCCGAGGTCGGCCGTCCTGGGCACTGAAGCTTTCTTT.